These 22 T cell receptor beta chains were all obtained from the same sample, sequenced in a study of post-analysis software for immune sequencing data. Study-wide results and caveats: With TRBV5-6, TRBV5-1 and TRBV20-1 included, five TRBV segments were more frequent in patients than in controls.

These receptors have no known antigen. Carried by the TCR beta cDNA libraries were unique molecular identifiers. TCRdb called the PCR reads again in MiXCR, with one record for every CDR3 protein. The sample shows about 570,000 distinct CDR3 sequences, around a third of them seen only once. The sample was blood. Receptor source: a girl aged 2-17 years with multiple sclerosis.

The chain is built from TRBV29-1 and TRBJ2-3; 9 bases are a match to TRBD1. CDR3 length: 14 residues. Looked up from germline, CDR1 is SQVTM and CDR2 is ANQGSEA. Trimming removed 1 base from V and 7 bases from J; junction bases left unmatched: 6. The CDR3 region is CSVEGWTGENTQYF. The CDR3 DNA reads TGCAGCGTTGAAGGTTGGACAGGGGAGAATACGCAGTATTTT.

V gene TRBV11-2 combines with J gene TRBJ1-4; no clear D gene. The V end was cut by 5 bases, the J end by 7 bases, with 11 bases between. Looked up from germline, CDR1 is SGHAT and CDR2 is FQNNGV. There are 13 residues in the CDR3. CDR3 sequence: CASSREWGEKLFF. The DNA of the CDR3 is TGTGCCAGCAGCAGGGAATGGGGTGAAAAACTGTTTTTT.

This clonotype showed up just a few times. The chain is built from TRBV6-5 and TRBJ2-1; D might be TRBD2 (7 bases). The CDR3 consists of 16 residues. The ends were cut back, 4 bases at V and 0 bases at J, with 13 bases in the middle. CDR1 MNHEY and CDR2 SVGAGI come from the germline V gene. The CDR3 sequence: CASSSGGRASYNEQFF. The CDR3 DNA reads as TGTGCCAGCAGTTCGGGGGGCCGGGCCTCCTACAATGAGCAGTTCTTC.

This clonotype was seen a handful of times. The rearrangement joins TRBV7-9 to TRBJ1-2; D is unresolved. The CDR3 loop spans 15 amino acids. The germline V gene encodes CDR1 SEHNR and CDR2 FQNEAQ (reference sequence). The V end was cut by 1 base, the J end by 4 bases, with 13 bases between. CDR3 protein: CASSLGTRVGYGYTF. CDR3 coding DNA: TGTGCCAGCAGCTTAGGAACTCGGGTTGGCTATGGCTACACCTTC. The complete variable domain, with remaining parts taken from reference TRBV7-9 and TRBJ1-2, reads DTGVSQNPRHKITKRGQNVTFRCDPISEHNRLYWYRQTLGQGPEFLTYFQNEAQLEKSRLLSDRFSAERPKGSFSTLEIQRTEQGDSAMYLCASSLGTRVGYGYTFGSGTRLTVV.

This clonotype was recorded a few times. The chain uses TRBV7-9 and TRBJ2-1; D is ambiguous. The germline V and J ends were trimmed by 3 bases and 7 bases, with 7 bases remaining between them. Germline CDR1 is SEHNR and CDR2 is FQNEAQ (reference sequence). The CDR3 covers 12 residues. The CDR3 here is CASSLEPNEQFF. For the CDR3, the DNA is TGTGCCAGCAGCTTGGAACCTAATGAGCAGTTCTTC. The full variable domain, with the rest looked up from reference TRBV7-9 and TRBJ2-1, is DTGVSQNPRHKITKRGQNVTFRCDPISEHNRLYWYRQTLGQGPEFLTYFQNEAQLEKSRLLSDRFSAERPKGSFSTLEIQRTEQGDSAMYLCASSLEPNEQFFGPGTRLTVL.

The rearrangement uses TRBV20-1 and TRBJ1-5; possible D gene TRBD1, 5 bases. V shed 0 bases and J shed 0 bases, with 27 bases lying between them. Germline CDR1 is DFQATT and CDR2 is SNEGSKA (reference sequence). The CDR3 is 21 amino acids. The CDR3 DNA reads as TGCAGTGCTAGAGATCCGGGACTTACTCCAGAGACAGCTTCTAGCAATCAGCCCCAGCATTTT. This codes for CSARDPGLTPETASSNQPQHF.

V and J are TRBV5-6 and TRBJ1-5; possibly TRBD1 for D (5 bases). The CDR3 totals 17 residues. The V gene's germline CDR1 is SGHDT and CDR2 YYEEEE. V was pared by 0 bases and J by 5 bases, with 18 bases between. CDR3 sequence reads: CASSLGGVATRDQPQHF. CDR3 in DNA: TGTGCCAGCAGCTTGGGAGGGGTAGCGACCAGGGATCAGCCCCAGCATTTT. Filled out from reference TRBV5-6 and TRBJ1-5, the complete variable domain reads DAGVTQSPTHLIKTRGQQVTLRCSPKSGHDTVSWYQQALGQGPQFIFQYYEEEERQRGNFPDRFSGHQFPNYSSELNVNALLLGDSALYLCASSLGGVATRDQPQHFGDGTRLSIL.

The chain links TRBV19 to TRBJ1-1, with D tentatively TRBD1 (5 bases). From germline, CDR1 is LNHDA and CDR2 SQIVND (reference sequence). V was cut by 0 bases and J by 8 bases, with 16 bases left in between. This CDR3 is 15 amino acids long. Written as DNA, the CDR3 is TGTGCCAGTAGTATAGATCTGCTAGGGGCAGGGGAAGCTTTCTTT. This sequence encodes CASSIDLLGAGEAFF.

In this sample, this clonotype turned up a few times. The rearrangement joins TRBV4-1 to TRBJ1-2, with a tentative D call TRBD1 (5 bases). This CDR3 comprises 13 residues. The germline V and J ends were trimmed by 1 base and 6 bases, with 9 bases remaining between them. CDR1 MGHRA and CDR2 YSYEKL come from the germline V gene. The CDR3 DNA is TGCGCCAGCAGCCAAGGATGGGGCCATGGCTACACCTTC. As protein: CASSQGWGHGYTF.

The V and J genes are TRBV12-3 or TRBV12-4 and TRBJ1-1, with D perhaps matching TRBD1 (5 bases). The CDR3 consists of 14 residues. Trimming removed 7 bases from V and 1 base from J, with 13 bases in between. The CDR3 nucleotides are TGTGCCAGCACCATGGAGGACACGAACACTGAAGCTTTCTTT. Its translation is CASTMEDTNTEAFF.

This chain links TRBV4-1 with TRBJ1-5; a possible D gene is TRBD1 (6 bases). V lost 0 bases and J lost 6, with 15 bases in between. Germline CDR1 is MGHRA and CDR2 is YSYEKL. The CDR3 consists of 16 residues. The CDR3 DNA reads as TGCGCCAGCAGCCAAGAGGGCACAGGGAGGGGTCAGCCCCAGCATTTT. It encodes CASSQEGTGRGQPQHF.

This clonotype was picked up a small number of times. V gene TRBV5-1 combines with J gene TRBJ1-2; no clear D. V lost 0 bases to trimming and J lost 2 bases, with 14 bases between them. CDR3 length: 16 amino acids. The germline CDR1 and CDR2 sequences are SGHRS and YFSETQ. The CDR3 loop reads CASSLAKGAANYGYTF. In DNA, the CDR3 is TGCGCCAGCAGCTTGGCCAAGGGAGCGGCAAACTATGGCTACACCTTC.

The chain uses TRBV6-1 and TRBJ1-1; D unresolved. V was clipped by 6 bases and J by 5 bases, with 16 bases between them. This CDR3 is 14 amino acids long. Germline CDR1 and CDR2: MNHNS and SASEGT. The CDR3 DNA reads TGTGCCAGCAGACTGGACCGCGCTGGGACTGAAGCTTTCTTT. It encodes CASRLDRAGTEAFF.

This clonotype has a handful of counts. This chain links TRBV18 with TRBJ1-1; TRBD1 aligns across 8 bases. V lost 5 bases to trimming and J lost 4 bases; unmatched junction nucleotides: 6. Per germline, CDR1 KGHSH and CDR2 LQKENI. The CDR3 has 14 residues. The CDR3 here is CASSSRGLSTEAFF. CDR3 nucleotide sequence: TGTGCCAGCTCAAGCAGGGGGCTTAGCACTGAAGCTTTCTTT.

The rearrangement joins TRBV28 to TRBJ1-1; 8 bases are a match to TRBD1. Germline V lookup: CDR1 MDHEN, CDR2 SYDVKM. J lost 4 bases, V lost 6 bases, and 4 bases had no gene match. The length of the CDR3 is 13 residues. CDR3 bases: TGTGCCAGCAGGCGGACAGGGAGCACTGAAGCTTTCTTT. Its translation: CASRRTGSTEAFF.

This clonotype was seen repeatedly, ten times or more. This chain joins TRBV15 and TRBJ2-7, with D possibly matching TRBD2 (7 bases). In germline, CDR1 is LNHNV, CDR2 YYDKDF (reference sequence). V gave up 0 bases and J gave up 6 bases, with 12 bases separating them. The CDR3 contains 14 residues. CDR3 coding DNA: TGTGCCACCAGCAGAGATTTGGCGGGGGCCGAGCAGTACTTC. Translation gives CATSRDLAGAEQYF.

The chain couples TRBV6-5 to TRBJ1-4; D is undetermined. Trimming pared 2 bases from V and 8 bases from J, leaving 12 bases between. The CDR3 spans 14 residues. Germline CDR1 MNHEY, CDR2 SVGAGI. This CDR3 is CASSYALGGEKLFF. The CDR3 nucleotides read TGTGCCAGCAGTTACGCGTTGGGAGGAGAAAAACTGTTTTTT.

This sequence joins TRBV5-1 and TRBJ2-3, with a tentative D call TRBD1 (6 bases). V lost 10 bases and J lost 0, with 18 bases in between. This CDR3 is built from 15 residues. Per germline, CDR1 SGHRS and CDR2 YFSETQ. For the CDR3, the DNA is TGCGCCGGCACCCCATCGAGGGGGAGCACAGATACGCAGTATTTT. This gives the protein CAGTPSRGSTDTQYF.

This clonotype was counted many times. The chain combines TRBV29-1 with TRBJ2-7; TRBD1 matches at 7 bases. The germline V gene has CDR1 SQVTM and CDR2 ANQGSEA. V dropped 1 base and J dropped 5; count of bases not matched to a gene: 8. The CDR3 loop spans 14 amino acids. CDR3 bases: TGCAGCGTTGAAGGACTTGACAGGGACCACGAGCAGTACTTC. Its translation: CSVEGLDRDHEQYF.

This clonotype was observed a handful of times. The CDR3 region is CSASPLLYGYTF. The CDR3 DNA is TGCAGTGCCAGCCCCCTCCTGTATGGCTACACCTTC. The rearrangement uses TRBV20-1 and TRBJ1-2; D is uncertain. Between the trimmed V and J ends, which lost 6 bases and 5 bases, there was a span of 13 bases. This CDR3 spans 12 amino acids. Germline lookup yields CDR1 DFQATT and CDR2 SNEGSKA (reference sequence).

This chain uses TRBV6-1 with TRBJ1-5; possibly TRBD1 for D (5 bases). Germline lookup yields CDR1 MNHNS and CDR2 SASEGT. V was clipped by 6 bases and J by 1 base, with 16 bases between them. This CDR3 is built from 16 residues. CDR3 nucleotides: TGTGCCAGCAGCCCTAGGGCAGGGCGAAGCAATCAGCCCCAGCATTTT. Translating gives CASSPRAGRSNQPQHF.

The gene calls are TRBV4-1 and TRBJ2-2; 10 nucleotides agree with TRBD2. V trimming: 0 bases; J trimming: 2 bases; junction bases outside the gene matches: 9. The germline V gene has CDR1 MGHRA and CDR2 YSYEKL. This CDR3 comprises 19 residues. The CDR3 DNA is TGCGCCAGCAGCCAAGATCTCCTAGCGGGGGACCTCAACACCGGGGAGCTGTTTTTT. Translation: CASSQDLLAGDLNTGELFF.